A selection of T cell receptor beta chains follows, all from one sample in a study of regulatory T cells in long-lasting Graves disease. MiXCR was run by TCRdb on the multiplex PCR reads, yielding one entry per CDR3 protein. The sample contains roughly 400,000 distinct CDR3 sequences, roughly 15% of which appear only once. The same data also went into a second study, on T cells in Graves' hyperthyroidism and ophthalmopathy.

Source: peripheral blood mononuclear cells (PBMCs), taken at new diagnosis, from a patient treated with antithyroid drugs. The receptors were gathered from a woman between 18 and 29 years old with Graves disease. Each CDR3 is given with its conserved first and last residue. Fields, in order: D gene, clone size, V gene, J gene, CDR3 protein, CDR3 DNA. D genes are given only for firm matches. Size values are once, few and many counts, or a class for expanded clones, and some rows have none.

TRBD2	many	TRBV20-1	TRBJ2-3	CSASLLAGGDTQYF	TGCAGTGCTAGCCTGCTAGCGGGAGGAGATACGCAGTATTTT
TRBD2	-	TRBV5-4	TRBJ2-2	CASSLRLAGFTGELFF	TGTGCCAGCAGCTTGAGGCTAGCGGGATTCACCGGGGAGCTGTTTTTT
-	many	TRBV11-3	TRBJ2-1	CASSEYSSYNEQFF	TGTGCCAGCAGTGAGTACAGCTCCTACAATGAGCAGTTCTTC
-	-	TRBV6-1	TRBJ2-5	CATSWGSQETQYF	TGTGCCACATCATGGGGTTCCCAAGAGACCCAGTACTTC
-	many	TRBV2	TRBJ2-1	CASSESGDYNEQFF	TGTGCCAGCAGTGAATCTGGTGACTACAATGAGCAGTTCTTC
-	-	TRBV6-4	TRBJ2-7	CASRARGYEQYF	TGTGCCAGCAGGGCAAGGGGTTACGAGCAGTACTTC
TRBD1	few	TRBV3-1	TRBJ2-2	CASSRHGQGAGELFF	TGTGCCAGCAGCCGACACGGACAGGGTGCCGGGGAGCTGTTTTTT
TRBD1	-	TRBV30	TRBJ1-4	CAWSATLGGTANEKLFF	TGTGCCTGGAGTGCAACTCTAGGGGGGACAGCTAATGAAAAACTGTTTTTT
-	many	TRBV27	TRBJ1-5	CASSAGSNQPQHF	TGTGCCAGCAGCGCGGGAAGCAATCAGCCCCAGCATTTT
-	many	TRBV20-1	TRBJ2-7	CSARDRGGRPLREQYF	TGCAGTGCTAGAGATCGTGGAGGGAGGCCCCTACGGGAGCAGTACTTC
-	-	TRBV20-1	TRBJ2-1	CSAGGQSITYNEQFF	TGCAGTGCTGGTGGTCAGTCCATCACCTACAATGAGCAGTTCTTC
-	-	TRBV6-2/TRBV6-3	TRBJ2-2	CASSSISPRGANTGELFF	TGTGCCAGCAGTTCCATCTCGCCACGAGGGGCGAACACCGGGGAGCTGTTTTTT
-	many	TRBV7-9	TRBJ2-7	CASNGGSVYEQYF	TGTGCCAGCAATGGGGGGTCGGTCTACGAGCAGTACTTC
-	many	TRBV30	TRBJ2-2	CAWSRYSYTGELFF	TGTGCCTGGAGTCGGTACTCATATACCGGGGAGCTGTTTTTT
-	many	TRBV28	TRBJ1-2	CASSLSLGQNYGYTF	TGTGCCAGCAGTTTATCTTTGGGCCAAAACTATGGCTACACCTTC
TRBD2	-	TRBV20-1	TRBJ2-2	CSAGREGRTGELFF	TGCAGTGCGGGCCGGGAGGGCCGTACCGGGGAGCTGTTTTTT
-	-	TRBV20-1	TRBJ1-1	CSAFAGTHNTEAFF	TGCAGTGCTTTCGCCGGGACACACAACACTGAAGCTTTCTTT
-	many	TRBV27	TRBJ1-2	CASSYRGGGYTF	TGTGCCAGCAGTTACCGTGGGGGAGGCTACACCTTC
TRBD2	many	TRBV7-9	TRBJ2-1	CASSLGLAGGGNEQFF	TGTGCCAGCAGCTTAGGTCTAGCGGGAGGAGGGAATGAGCAGTTCTTC
-	few	TRBV14	TRBJ1-2	CASSQAFTYGYTF	TGTGCCAGCAGCCAAGCATTCACTTATGGCTACACCTTC
TRBD1	many	TRBV3-1	TRBJ1-1	CASSQLGQGGTEAFF	TGTGCCAGCAGCCAACTGGGACAGGGGGGCACTGAAGCTTTCTTT
TRBD2	many	TRBV12-3/TRBV12-4	TRBJ2-2	CASSMGLAGRKTGELFF	TGTGCCAGCAGTATGGGACTAGCGGGAAGAAAGACCGGGGAGCTGTTTTTT
-	many	TRBV2	TRBJ2-3	CASSEGANTDTQYF	TGTGCCAGCAGTGAAGGGGCTAACACAGATACGCAGTATTTT
-	-	TRBV20-1	TRBJ2-5	CSATLPVGTQYF	TGCAGTGCTACACTACCCGTAGGGACCCAGTACTTC
-	-	TRBV5-1	TRBJ2-5	CASSFLRRGSEETQYF	TGCGCCAGCAGCTTCCTAAGGCGGGGATCCGAAGAGACCCAGTACTTC
-	-	TRBV7-9	TRBJ2-2	CASSLVPPRPGELFF	TGTGCCAGCAGCTTAGTCCCCCCGAGGCCCGGGGAGCTGTTTTTT
TRBD1	few	TRBV28	TRBJ2-7	CASSLTRDRGAYEQYF	TGTGCCAGCAGCCTAACCCGGGACAGGGGGGCCTACGAGCAGTACTTC
-	few	TRBV7-9	TRBJ2-7	CASRGPSYEQYF	TGTGCCAGCAGGGGGCCATCTTACGAGCAGTACTTC
-	-	TRBV20-1	TRBJ1-1	CSAITELNTEAFF	TGCAGTGCTATAACGGAGTTGAACACTGAAGCTTTCTTT
-	-	TRBV5-6	TRBJ1-1	CASSLGPGIENTEAFF	TGTGCCAGCAGCTTAGGTCCAGGGATTGAGAACACTGAAGCTTTCTTT
-	few	TRBV2	TRBJ2-2	CASRADTNTGELFF	TGTGCCAGCAGAGCTGACACGAACACCGGGGAGCTGTTTTTT
TRBD2	few	TRBV5-6	TRBJ2-7	CASSLSRGLAGAINEQYF	TGTGCCAGCAGCTTATCTAGGGGACTAGCGGGAGCCATTAACGAGCAGTACTTC
TRBD1	few	TRBV28	TRBJ2-7	CVSSFGQGEFYEQYF	TGTGTCAGCAGCTTCGGACAGGGAGAGTTCTACGAGCAGTACTTC
-	many	TRBV18	TRBJ2-7	CASSPIGGRGTYEQYF	TGTGCCAGCTCACCCATCGGGGGGCGGGGAACCTACGAGCAGTACTTC
-	-	TRBV27	TRBJ2-4	CASSPGTSLAKNIQYF	TGTGCCAGCAGCCCCGGGACATCACTAGCCAAAAACATTCAGTACTTC
-	many	TRBV28	TRBJ2-7	CASKDPRAGAREQYF	TGTGCCAGCAAAGACCCGAGGGCGGGGGCGCGGGAGCAGTACTTC
TRBD1	-	TRBV2	TRBJ1-2	CASSEEQGAGYTF	TGTGCCAGCAGTGAAGAACAGGGGGCTGGCTACACCTTC
-	many	TRBV28	TRBJ2-6	CASNKDSGANVLTF	TGTGCCAGTAACAAGGACTCTGGGGCCAACGTCCTGACTTTC
TRBD1	-	TRBV20-1	TRBJ1-2	CSARVTGTDPLSLF	TGCAGTGCTAGAGTAACAGGGACAGACCCCCTATCGCTATTC
-	many	TRBV12-3/TRBV12-4	TRBJ2-7	CASSPSEVVHEQYF	TGTGCCAGCAGTCCCTCCGAGGTGGTTCACGAGCAGTACTTC
-	many	TRBV5-4	TRBJ2-3	CASSFADTQYF	TGTGCCAGCAGCTTTGCAGATACGCAGTATTTT
TRBD1	-	TRBV10-3	TRBJ2-7	CASKGQEGYEQYF	TGTGCCAGTAAAGGACAGGAAGGGTACGAGCAGTACTTC
-	-	TRBV7-6	TRBJ1-4	CASSLETPGQGEKLFF	TGTGCCAGCAGCTTAGAGACTCCGGGACAAGGGGAAAAACTGTTTTTT